The 12 T cell receptor beta chains below come from one sample, sequenced in a study of beta chain features in type 1 diabetes. Investigators reverse transcribed all isolated RNA, so they sequenced expressed TCRB transcripts. Using immunoSEQ multiplex PCR, the repertoire was profiled, and TCRdb retains in-frame clones only, with some absent. The sample holds about 620,000 clones, 15% to 17% seen once. What was sequenced was naive CD4+ T cells from blood. Receptors originate from a young man in good health.

This clone came up a few times. The J gene is TRBJ1-5, the V gene TRBV30, with D possibly matching TRBD1 (6 bases). This CDR3 is 14 amino acids long. V dropped 4 bases and J dropped 1 base, with 11 bases sitting between them. Germline lookup yields CDR1 GTSNPN and CDR2 SVGIG (reference sequence). CDR3 sequence: CAWTRGGSNQPQHF. CDR3 bases: TGTGCCTGGACCCGAGGGGGGAGCAATCAGCCCCAGCATTTT.

In its sample, this clone was seen many times. The J gene is TRBJ2-4, the V gene TRBV7-2; no definite D call. The CDR3 extends over 15 amino acids. The germline V and J ends were trimmed by 1 base and 0 bases, with 7 bases remaining between them. CDR1 SGHTA and CDR2 FQGNSA come from the germline V gene. CDR3 coding DNA: TGTGCCAGCAGCTTAGTCGATATAGCCAAAAACATTCAGTACTTC. This encodes CASSLVDIAKNIQYF.

This rearrangement joins TRBV29-1 to TRBJ2-2; TRBD1 is a possible D gene (6 bases). The ends were cut back, 7 bases at V and 6 bases at J, with 18 bases in the middle. The CDR3 sequence is 14 residues long. Germline V gene sequence: CDR1 SQVTM, CDR2 ANQGSEA. Here the CDR3 DNA reads TGCAGCGGCACCGACAGGAATCGGGCCGGGGAGCTGTTTTTT. Amino acids: CSGTDRNRAGELFF.

The gene calls are TRBV6-6 and TRBJ2-1; D remains unclear. V gave up 2 bases and J gave up 4 bases, with 6 bases separating them. The CDR3 has 13 residues. The germline V gene encodes CDR1 MNHNY and CDR2 SVGAGI (reference sequence). The CDR3 region is CASSYERYNEQFF. The CDR3 bases are TGTGCCAGCAGTTACGAACGTTACAATGAGCAGTTCTTC.

This clone was recorded a few times. This chain links TRBV5-1 with TRBJ2-5; D ambiguous. The germline gives CDR1 SGHRS, CDR2 YFSETQ. Trimming removed 0 bases at V and 3 bases at J, with 9 bases between. The CDR3 has 14 amino acids. This chain's CDR3 is CASSLVGSEETQYF. The CDR3 nucleotides are TGCGCCAGCAGCTTGGTTGGCAGTGAAGAGACCCAGTACTTC.

The sample holds a few counts of this clone. The rearrangement joins TRBV30 to TRBJ1-1; a possible D gene is TRBD1 (5 bases). Germline lookup yields CDR1 GTSNPN and CDR2 SVGIG (reference sequence). Deletions cut 1 base from V and 6 bases from J, with 12 bases between. This CDR3 comprises 13 residues. CDR3 residues: CAWSGREYAEAFF. The DNA for the CDR3 is TGTGCCTGGAGTGGCAGGGAGTACGCTGAAGCTTTCTTT.

In this sample, this clone turned up a few times. This chain joins TRBV29-1 and TRBJ2-1; 10 positions agree with TRBD2. This CDR3 has 14 amino acids. V gave up 7 bases and J gave up 8 bases; unmatched junction bases: 11. Germline CDR1 SQVTM, CDR2 ANQGSEA. The CDR3 region is CSGSRRLAGDEQFF. DNA for the CDR3: TGCAGCGGTTCTAGGCGGCTAGCGGGGGATGAGCAGTTCTTC.

The rearrangement links TRBV7-9 to TRBJ2-7; the match to TRBD2 covers 13 bases. Germline V gene data show CDR1 as SEHNR and CDR2 as FQNEAQ (reference sequence). This CDR3 contains 14 residues. Trimming took 6 bases from V and 2 from J; bases not matched to a gene: 1. The CDR3 bases are TGTGCCAGCAGGACTAGCGGGGGGACCTACGAGCAGTACTTC. Translation gives CASRTSGGTYEQYF.

This clone was counted a few times. The chain is built from TRBV5-1 and TRBJ2-3; D is possibly TRBD1 (5 bases). This CDR3 is 14 amino acids long. Germline assignment: CDR1 SGHRS and CDR2 YFSETQ. Trimming left V 4 bases short and J 1 base short, with 10 bases between. The CDR3 DNA reads as TGCGCCAGCAGCGGCCCCAGGGGCACAGATACGCAGTATTTT. Amino acids: CASSGPRGTDTQYF.

The chain has TRBV27 and TRBJ2-7; the D gene is possibly TRBD1 (6 bases). The germline V gene has CDR1 MNHEY and CDR2 SMNVEV (reference sequence). The CDR3 sequence is 13 residues long. Trimming removed 4 bases from V and 7 bases from J, with 14 bases in between. Here the CDR3 reads CASSSRRDREQYF. As DNA, the CDR3 is TGTGCCAGCAGTTCCCGCCGCGACAGGGAGCAGTACTTC.

The J gene is TRBJ2-5, the V gene TRBV7-2; D gene unclear. The CDR3 has 14 residues. Trimming took off 1 base at V and 6 bases at J, with 12 bases between the two ends. Germline CDR1 is SGHTA and CDR2 is FQGNSA. CDR3 in DNA: TGTGCCAGCAGCTTAGGGCAGGCCTTGAAGACCCAGTACTTC. The encoded protein is CASSLGQALKTQYF.

V is TRBV6-4 and J is TRBJ2-3, with D uncertain. CDR1 is MRHNA and CDR2 is SNTAGT in the germline V gene. The CDR3 totals 14 residues. V was shortened by 2 bases and J by 2 bases, with 8 bases between the two germline ends. The DNA of the CDR3 is TGTGCCAGCAGTGACCGACAAGCCACAGATACGCAGTATTTT. It translates to CASSDRQATDTQYF.